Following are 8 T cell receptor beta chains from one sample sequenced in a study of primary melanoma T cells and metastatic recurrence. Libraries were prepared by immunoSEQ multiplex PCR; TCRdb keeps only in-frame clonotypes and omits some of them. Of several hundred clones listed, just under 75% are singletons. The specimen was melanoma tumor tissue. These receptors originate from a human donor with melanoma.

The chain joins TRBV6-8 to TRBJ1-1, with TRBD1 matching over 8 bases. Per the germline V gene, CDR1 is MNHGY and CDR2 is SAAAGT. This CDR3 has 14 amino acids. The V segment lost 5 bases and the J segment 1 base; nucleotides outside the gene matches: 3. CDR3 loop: CASSDRGSNTEAFF. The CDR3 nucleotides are TGTGCCAGCAGTGACAGGGGTTCGAACACTGAAGCTTTCTTT.

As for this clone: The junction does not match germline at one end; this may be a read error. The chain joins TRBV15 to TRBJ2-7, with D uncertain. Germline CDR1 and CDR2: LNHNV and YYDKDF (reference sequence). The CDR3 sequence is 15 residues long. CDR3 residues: CASSPGVGSFYEQYF. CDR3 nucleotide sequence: TGTGCCAGCAGCCCGGGTGTGGGTTCGTTCTACGAGCAGTACTTC.

CDR3 protein: CSVVGSPGSDTQYF. The CDR3 DNA follows: TGCAGCGTTGTCGGGAGTCCGGGGTCAGATACGCAGTATTTT. The rearrangement links TRBV29-1 to TRBJ2-3, with D possibly being TRBD2 (6 bases). Germline V gene sequence: CDR1 SQVTM, CDR2 ANQGSEA. V dropped 4 bases and J dropped 4 bases, with 15 bases sitting between them. CDR3 size: 14 residues.

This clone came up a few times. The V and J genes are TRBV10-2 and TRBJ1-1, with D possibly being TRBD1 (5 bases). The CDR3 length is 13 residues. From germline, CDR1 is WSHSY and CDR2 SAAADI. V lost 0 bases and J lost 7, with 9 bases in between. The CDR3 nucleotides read TGCGCCAGCAGTGAGTCGGGACGGTATGAAGCTTTCTTT. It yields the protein CASSESGRYEAFF.

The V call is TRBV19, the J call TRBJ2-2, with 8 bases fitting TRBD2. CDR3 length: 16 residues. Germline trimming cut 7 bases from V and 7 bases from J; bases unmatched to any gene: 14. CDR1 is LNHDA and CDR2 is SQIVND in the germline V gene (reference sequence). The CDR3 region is CASMRRTSTGGGELFF. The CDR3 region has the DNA TGTGCCAGTATGCGTAGGACTAGCACTGGGGGCGGGGAGCTGTTTTTT.

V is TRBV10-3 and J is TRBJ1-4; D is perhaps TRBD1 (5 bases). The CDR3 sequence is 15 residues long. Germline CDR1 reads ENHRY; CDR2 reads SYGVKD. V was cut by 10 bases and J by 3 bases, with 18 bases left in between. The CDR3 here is CATSEAGQANEKLFF. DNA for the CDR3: TGTGCCACCAGCGAGGCAGGGCAGGCTAATGAAAAACTGTTTTTT.

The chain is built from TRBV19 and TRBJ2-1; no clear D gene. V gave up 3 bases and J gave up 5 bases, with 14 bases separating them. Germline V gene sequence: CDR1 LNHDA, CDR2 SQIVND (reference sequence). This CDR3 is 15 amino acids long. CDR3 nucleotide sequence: TGTGCCAGTAGTATCGGGCCTCTAGAACACAATGAGCAGTTCTTC. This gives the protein CASSIGPLEHNEQFF.

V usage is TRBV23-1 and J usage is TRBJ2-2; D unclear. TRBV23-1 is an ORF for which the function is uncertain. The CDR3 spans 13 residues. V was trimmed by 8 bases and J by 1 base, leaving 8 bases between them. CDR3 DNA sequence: TGCGCCAGCCTACTGCAGAACACCGGGGAGCTGTTTTTT. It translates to CASLLQNTGELFF.